This T cell receptor (beta chain) was found in a study of blood T cell repertoires in COVID-19. Overall study context: COVID-19 samples, acute and convalescent, were from the United States, Italy and Spain.

TCRdb keeps only in-frame clones here, not all; method: immunoSEQ multiplex PCR. This sample yields fewer than 300,000 clones, of which 70% to 90% are seen a single time; 5.1% belongs to the top ten. J was trimmed by 4 bases and V by 6 bases; bases with no gene match: 11. The CDR3 length is 15 residues. Germline V gene sequence: CDR1 LNHDA, CDR2 SQIVND (reference sequence). Sequencing was performed on peripheral blood. The sequence was collected from a man aged 50 to 60 with active or convalescent COVID-19. The chain carries TRBV19 and TRBJ2-5, with TRBD1 identical over 7 bases. DNA of the CDR3: TGTGCCAGTAGGGACCGGGGACAGAGGGCAGAGACCCAGTACTTC. Its translation: CASRDRGQRAETQYF.